What follows is one T cell receptor (beta chain) and its context. Sequenced by immunoSEQ multiplex PCR; TCRdb stores in-frame clones only, minus some. The data hold around 170,000 clones, with 88% observed a single time. The record originates from a study of blood T cell repertoires in COVID-19. This CDR3 has 11 residues. Trimming shortened V by 0 bases and J by 9 bases, and 5 bases separated the two germline ends. Germline assignment: CDR1 LNHDA and CDR2 SQIVND (reference sequence). This clonotype was obtained from a woman in her 30s with acute or convalescent COVID-19. This sequence joins TRBV19 and TRBJ1-1; D gene ambiguous. The specimen sequenced was peripheral blood. The CDR3 here is CASSIDSKAFF. CDR3 nucleotides: TGTGCCAGTAGTATAGATTCAAAAGCTTTCTTT.